The 21 T cell receptor beta chains below all came from one sample that was sequenced in a study of T cells expressing NK-cell markers. TCRdb reprocessed the 5' RACE reads and stores each CDR3 protein as one record, lacking DNA. This sample lists 550,000 to 600,000 distinct CDR3 sequences; its ten largest clones have 3% to 4.5%. The material sequenced was blood T cells: a sorted CD56 or NKG2C T cell subset, CD4+ or CD8+ T cells, or bulk PBMC T cells (not recorded which). The receptor source for this set is a man aged 18 to 30 in good health.

CDR3: CASVTPGSYEQYF. The J gene is TRBJ2-7, the V gene TRBV28. Germline loops: CDR1 MDHEN, CDR2 SYDVKM. The CDR3 extends over 13 amino acids.

V gene TRBV7-9 combines with J gene TRBJ1-5. This CDR3 has 17 amino acids. Per germline, CDR1 SEHNR and CDR2 FQNEAQ (reference sequence). CDR3 sequence: CASSSASGGIGNQPQHF.

This rearrangement joins TRBV28 to TRBJ1-4; the TCRdb D gene call, TRBD1, has no DNA to confirm it. The germline V gene encodes CDR1 MDHEN and CDR2 SYDVKM. This CDR3 is 14 amino acids long. The CDR3 sequence: CASSFRSGVEKLFF. Based on the CDR3 plus reference TRBV28 and TRBJ1-4, the full variable domain is DVKVTQSSRYLVKRTGEKVFLECVQDMDHENMFWYRQDPGLGLRLIYFSYDVKMKEKGDIPEGYSVSREKKERFSLILESASTNQTSMYLCASSFRSGVEKLFFGSGTQLSVL.

This chain connects TRBV30 to TRBJ2-1; TCRdb indicates TRBD2, and absent DNA this call remains unverified. Looked up from germline, CDR1 is GTSNPN and CDR2 is SVGIG (reference sequence). The CDR3 has 13 residues. CDR3 sequence: CAWRAGGHNEQFF.

The chain joins TRBV5-1 to TRBJ2-7; TCRdb picks TRBD1, but there is no DNA to check that call. Germline CDR1 and CDR2: SGHRS and YFSETQ. The CDR3 has 15 residues. The CDR3 spells CASSAGAGGSYEQYF.

The chain links TRBV6-1 to TRBJ2-1; absent DNA, TCRdb's TRBD2 call cannot be checked. Germline V CDR1 and CDR2: MNHNS, SASEGT. The CDR3 length is 16 residues. CDR3: CASSASLAGANNEQFF.

V usage is TRBV5-1 and J usage is TRBJ1-1; the TRBD1 assignment by TCRdb is unverifiable without DNA. This CDR3 comprises 13 residues. CDR1 is SGHRS and CDR2 is YFSETQ in the germline V gene. The CDR3: CASSADRRTEAFF.

V is TRBV6-1 and J is TRBJ1-3; TCRdb gives TRBD1 as the D gene, but with no DNA this cannot be confirmed. Germline values: CDR1 MNHNS, CDR2 SASEGT. CDR3 length: 16 amino acids. The CDR3 protein is CASSRYWDRSPNTIYF.

The chain is built from TRBV5-1 and TRBJ2-3. The CDR3 length is 14 residues. CDR1 is SGHRS, CDR2 YFSETQ, per germline. CDR3 protein: CASRYLPSTDTQYF.

The chain couples TRBV4-1 to TRBJ2-2; TCRdb picks TRBD2, but there is no DNA to check that call. Germline CDR1 MGHRA, CDR2 YSYEKL. The CDR3 is 16 amino acids. The CDR3 reads CASSSLAGETTGELFF.

The gene calls are TRBV5-1 and TRBJ1-4. Germline-derived CDR1 and CDR2 are SGHRS and YFSETQ. The CDR3 extends over 13 amino acids. CDR3 in amino acids: CASRRASNEKLFF.

V is TRBV2 and J is TRBJ2-2; TCRdb gives TRBD2 as the D gene, but with no DNA this cannot be confirmed. The V gene's germline CDR1 is SNHLY and CDR2 FYNNEI. The length of the CDR3 is 15 residues. This CDR3 is CASRLADQNTGELFF.

V is TRBV11-1 and J is TRBJ2-2; checking the TCRdb D call of TRBD1 is not possible without DNA. Germline CDR1 SGHAT, CDR2 FQDESV (reference sequence). The CDR3 totals 18 residues. The chain's CDR3 is CASSLPPGREVNTGELFF.

V and J are TRBV6-6 and TRBJ1-1; absent DNA, TCRdb's TRBD1 call cannot be checked. CDR1 and CDR2 (germline): MNHNY, SVGAGI (reference sequence). The CDR3 is 13 amino acids. CDR3: CASSYGRGVEAFF.

The rearrangement uses TRBV19 and TRBJ1-6. There are 14 residues in the CDR3. From germline, CDR1 is LNHDA and CDR2 SQIVND (reference sequence). This CDR3 is CASSFVTGNSPLHF. Looking up the rest from reference TRBV19 and TRBJ1-6 gives the full variable domain: DGGITQSPKYLFRKEGQNVTLSCEQNLNHDAMYWYRQDPGQGLRLIYYSQIVNDFQKGDIAEGYSVSREKKESFPLTVTSAQKNPTAFYLCASSFVTGNSPLHFGNGTRLTVT.

The chain combines TRBV24-1 with TRBJ2-1; with no DNA, the TCRdb D assignment of TRBD2 cannot be verified. The CDR3 is 17 amino acids. Germline CDR1 KGHDR, CDR2 SFDVKD. The CDR3 loop is CATLHPKAGGGYNEQFF.

CDR3 sequence reads: CASSQTGQGPYNEQFF. This sequence joins TRBV4-3 and TRBJ2-1; TCRdb lists TRBD1, though no DNA is available to test this call. The CDR3 length is 16 residues. Germline CDR1 and CDR2: LGHNA and YSLEER.

The chain recombines TRBV10-3 with TRBJ1-1. There are 12 residues in the CDR3. Germline assignment: CDR1 ENHRY and CDR2 SYGVKD. This chain's CDR3 is CAISGVNTEAFF.

The rearrangement uses TRBV12-3 or TRBV12-4 and TRBJ2-1; the D call of TRBD2 rests on TCRdb alone, since no DNA is present to check it. This CDR3 has 15 amino acids. CDR3 protein: CASSLVREVVNEQFF.

This sequence joins TRBV12-3 or TRBV12-4 and TRBJ2-1; TCRdb returns TRBD2, unconfirmable since there is no DNA. The CDR3 loop spans 15 amino acids. CDR3 sequence: CASTSPSGGDNEQFF.

The chain has TRBV7-6 and TRBJ2-1; the D call from TCRdb, TRBD2, cannot be confirmed without DNA. The germline gives CDR1 SGHVS, CDR2 FNYEAQ. The CDR3 is made up of 15 amino acids. CDR3 protein: CASSPNRDYHNEQFF. Together with reference TRBV7-6 and TRBJ2-1, the CDR3 gives the full variable domain: GAGVSQSPRYKVTKRGQDVALRCDPISGHVSLYWYRQALGQGPEFLTYFNYEAQQDKSGLPNDRFSAERPEGSISTLTIQRTEQRDSAMYRCASSPNRDYHNEQFFGPGTRLTVL.